A single sample is the source of the 30 T cell receptor beta chains below, sequenced in a study of blood T cells in healthy people across ages. The authors ran a second PCR of about 7 to 11 cycles using a sample-barcoded 5' primer and a J-beta primer mix. MiXCR was run by TCRdb on the 5' RACE reads, yielding one entry per CDR3 protein. Of about 1.5 million distinct CDR3 sequences in the sample, about 45% were seen once. Sequences were obtained from blood. These receptors all come from a woman between 18 and 29 years old in good health.

V is TRBV4-3 and J is TRBJ1-1; TRBD1 is a possible D gene (5 bases). Germline CDR1 LGHNA, CDR2 YSLEER. The ends were cut back, 1 base at V and 3 bases at J, with 15 bases in the middle. CDR3 length: 16 residues. The CDR3: CASSQGTSGADTEAFF. CDR3 coding DNA: TGCGCCAGCAGCCAAGGGACGTCCGGGGCGGACACTGAAGCTTTCTTT.

The genes are TRBV20-1 and TRBJ1-4, with 9 bases lining up with TRBD1. The CDR3 extends over 16 amino acids. The V gene end was trimmed by 3 bases and the J gene end by 0 bases; junction bases not matched to a gene: 5. Germline values: CDR1 DFQATT, CDR2 SNEGSKA (reference sequence). The CDR3, as DNA: TGCAGTGCTAGCCCTAGACAGGGGGCAACTAATGAAAAACTGTTTTTT. It yields the protein CSASPRQGATNEKLFF.

On this clonotype: A read error may account for a junction end that differs from germline. This sequence joins TRBV14 and TRBJ2-3; TRBD2 aligns across 9 bases. CDR1 and CDR2 from the germline V gene are SGHDN and FVKESK. The CDR3 consists of 18 residues. The CDR3 region is CASSSGPSGGQSTGTQYF. The CDR3 region has the DNA TGTGCCAGCAGCTCGGGGCCCAGCGGGGGGCAGAGCACAGGTACGCAGTATTTT. The complete variable domain, with remaining parts taken from reference TRBV14 and TRBJ2-3, reads EAGVTQFPSHSVIEKGQTVTLRCDPISGHDNLYWYRRVMGKEIKFLLHFVKESKQDESGMPNNRFLAERTGGTYSTLKVQPAELEDSGVYFCASSSGPSGGQSTGTQYFGPGTRLTVL.

This clonotype was seen a handful of times. This chain joins TRBV29-1 and TRBJ2-2; D unresolved. Germline assignment: CDR1 SQVTM and CDR2 ANQGSEA. The CDR3 loop spans 11 amino acids. V was pared by 2 bases and J by 6 bases, with 4 bases between. This CDR3 is CSVESAGELFF. CDR3 DNA sequence: TGCAGCGTTGAATCGGCCGGGGAGCTGTTTTTT.

J is TRBJ2-3 and V is TRBV7-9, with D perhaps matching TRBD1 (5 bases). CDR3 length equals 16 residues. Trimming stripped 6 bases from V and 0 bases from J, with 16 bases between. CDR1 SEHNR and CDR2 FQNEAQ come from the germline V gene (reference sequence). CDR3 coding DNA: TGTGCCAGCAGTCCCGGACAAACCGGGAGCACAGATACGCAGTATTTT. Its translation is CASSPGQTGSTDTQYF.

The chain is built from TRBV12-5 and TRBJ2-1; D remains ambiguous. Germline values: CDR1 LGHNT, CDR2 FRNRAP. The CDR3 loop spans 15 amino acids. V dropped 3 bases and J dropped 0 bases, with 9 bases sitting between them. The CDR3 nucleotides read TGTGCTAGTGGTTTTGGGGATGACTCCTACAATGAGCAGTTCTTC. Amino acids: CASGFGDDSYNEQFF.

J is TRBJ2-5 and V is TRBV20-1; tentatively, D is TRBD1 or TRBD2 (6 bases each). The J call may be incorrect, as the DNA end agrees better with TRBJ2-7. There are 14 residues in the CDR3. Germline V gene data show CDR1 as DFQATT and CDR2 as SNEGSKA (reference sequence). The CDR3 region is CSAPMRRGACEQYF. DNA of the CDR3: TGCAGTGCCCCGATGAGGAGGGGGGCATGCGAGCAGTACTTC.

J is TRBJ2-1 and V is TRBV12-3 or TRBV12-4, with D unclear. The DNA end is more similar to TRBJ2-7, so the J call may be wrong. The CDR3 extends over 13 amino acids. Here the CDR3 DNA reads TGTGCCAGCAGTTTTCAACGGTACAATGAGCAGTACTTC. This translates into CASSFQRYNEQYF.

The V call is TRBV9, the J call TRBJ2-5, with D hard to call. Germline V gene sequence: CDR1 SGDLS, CDR2 YYNGEE. The CDR3 consists of 16 residues. Trimming took off 2 bases at V and 11 bases at J, with 25 bases between the two ends. Here the CDR3 DNA reads TGTGCCAGCAGCGTTTTGACCCTGGTGACCTACAATGAGCAGTACTTC. It specifies CASSVLTLVTYNEQYF.

The chain carries TRBV29-1 and TRBJ2-1; 7 positions match TRBD2. The V gene end was trimmed by 6 bases and the J gene end by 2 bases; junction bases not matched to a gene: 4. This CDR3 is 13 amino acids long. Germline-derived CDR1 and CDR2 are SQVTM and ANQGSEA. The CDR3 protein is CSVGGGTYNEQFF. In DNA, the CDR3 is TGCAGCGTGGGCGGGGGAACCTACAATGAGCAGTTCTTC.

CDR3 nucleotide sequence: TGTGCCAGCAGCTCAGACAGGGTCCAGGCGCCCCAGCATTTT. This encodes CASSSDRVQAPQHF. The chain carries TRBV7-2 and TRBJ1-5, with 7 bases matching TRBD1. The ends lost 4 bases at V and 9 bases at J; junction bases unmatched: 9. The CDR3 contains 14 residues. CDR1 SGHTA and CDR2 FQGNSA come from the germline V gene.

The chain uses TRBV4-3 and TRBJ2-7; 7 bases line up with TRBD1. Per the germline V gene, CDR1 is LGHNA and CDR2 is YSLEER. V was clipped by 1 base and J by 6 bases; unmatched bases: 6. This CDR3 comprises 14 residues. CDR3 DNA: TGCGCCAGCAGCCAAGGACAGGGATTGGGCGAGCAGTACTTC. This sequence encodes CASSQGQGLGEQYF.

The rearrangement joins TRBV6-1 to TRBJ1-1; D unresolved. This CDR3 is 13 amino acids long. Germline loops: CDR1 MNHNS, CDR2 SASEGT. The V end was cut by 3 bases, the J end by 3 bases, with 8 bases between. The CDR3 sequence is CASSDLDHTEAFF. CDR3 nucleotide sequence: TGTGCCAGCAGTGACTTGGACCACACTGAAGCTTTCTTT.

This chain connects TRBV12-3 or TRBV12-4 to TRBJ1-2, with unresolved D. Trimming left V 6 bases short and J 8 bases short, with 16 bases between. The CDR3 covers 13 residues. DNA of the CDR3: TGTGCCAGCAGCCGAATGTCCTCCAAAGGCTACACCTTC. Translation: CASSRMSSKGYTF.

This clonotype was detected a few times. The CDR3 loop is CSVPQAVGYGYTF. The DNA of the CDR3 is TGCAGCGTCCCACAGGCGGTTGGCTATGGCTACACCTTC. V is TRBV29-1 and J is TRBJ1-2, with a weak D call TRBD1 (5 bases). This CDR3 spans 13 amino acids. Trimming pared 6 bases from V and 4 bases from J, leaving 15 bases between. Germline V gene lookup returns CDR1 SQVTM and CDR2 ANQGSEA.

The rearrangement joins TRBV6-2 or TRBV6-3 to TRBJ2-6, with no clear D. Trimming left V 7 bases short and J 2 bases short, with 12 bases between. This CDR3 spans 15 amino acids. Germline V gene sequence: CDR1 MNHEY, CDR2 SVGEGT. In DNA form, the CDR3 reads TGTGCCAGCACCTATTTGGGCACTGGGGCCAACGTCCTGACTTTC. Translated: CASTYLGTGANVLTF.

This sequence joins TRBV6-5 and TRBJ2-2; TRBD2 matches at 12 bases. Looked up from germline, CDR1 is MNHEY and CDR2 is SVGAGI. The CDR3 is 15 amino acids. V shed 5 bases and J 3 bases; nucleotides not matched to a gene: 1. This CDR3 is CASSTSGRHTGELFF. In DNA, the CDR3 is TGTGCCAGCAGTACTAGCGGGAGGCACACCGGGGAGCTGTTTTTT.

Of note for this clonotype: At one end, the junction sequence differs from germline, possibly due to a read error. The chain links TRBV28 to TRBJ2-1; D not resolved. The CDR3 loop spans 15 amino acids. Per the germline V gene, CDR1 is MDHEN and CDR2 is SYDVKM. CDR3 nucleotide sequence: TGTGTCAGCAGTAACTATGGGCCAGCCTACAATGAGCAGTTCTTC. It encodes CVSSNYGPAYNEQFF.

This clonotype was picked up a small number of times. The genes are TRBV11-3 and TRBJ2-3; the match to TRBD2 covers 8 bases. This CDR3 has 15 amino acids. Trimming at V came to 5 bases and at J to 2 bases, leaving 6 bases not matched to a gene. Germline V lookup: CDR1 SGHNT, CDR2 YENEEA. The CDR3 loop is CASSPLAGTTDTQYF. The CDR3 nucleotides read TGTGCCAGCAGCCCATTAGCGGGGACCACAGATACGCAGTATTTT.

This chain connects TRBV12-3 or TRBV12-4 to TRBJ2-5, with D perhaps being TRBD1 or TRBD2 (5 bases each). With the DNA end fitting TRBJ2-7 better, the J assignment may be wrong. This CDR3 is built from 14 residues. CDR3 sequence reads: CASSLPGPTYEQYF. The CDR3 bases are TGTGCCAGCAGCTTACCGGGACCCACCTACGAGCAGTACTTC.

The CDR3 DNA sequence: TGTGCCAGCAGCCCAAATGGGGTGTTCACCGGGGAGCTGTTTTTT. Translated: CASSPNGVFTGELFF. V usage is TRBV7-3 and J usage is TRBJ2-2; D not certain. CDR3 size: 15 residues. The germline V and J ends were trimmed by 5 bases and 4 bases, with 14 bases remaining between them. CDR1 and CDR2 (germline): SGHTA, FQGTGA.

The J gene is TRBJ1-1, the V gene TRBV21-1; TRBD1, as called in the table, went unchecked against the DNA. TRBV21-1 is a pseudogene. The CDR3 consists of 12 residues. CDR3 DNA: TGTGCCAGCAGCAAAGTTGGACAGGGAAGGTTCTTT. Its translation is CASSKVGQGRFF.

The gene calls are TRBV7-9 and TRBJ1-2, with D tentatively TRBD1 (6 bases). CDR1 SEHNR and CDR2 FQNEAQ come from the germline V gene (reference sequence). CDR3 length equals 16 residues. V lost 5 bases and J 0 bases, leaving 16 bases between the germline ends. CDR3 DNA: TGTGCCAGCAGCGCAAAAAAGACAGGCCCTAACTATGGCTACACCTTC. Translation gives CASSAKKTGPNYGYTF.

This clonotype was seen ten or more times. The chain carries TRBV6-2 or TRBV6-3 and TRBJ2-3, with D tentatively TRBD2 (6 bases). Trimming removed 5 bases at V and 1 base at J, with 7 bases between. The CDR3 length is 13 residues. CDR1 is MNHEY and CDR2 is SVGEGT in the germline V gene. CDR3 loop: CASSTGGTDTQYF. The CDR3, as DNA: TGTGCCAGCAGTACGGGGGGCACAGATACGCAGTATTTT.

This clonotype was seen many times. The V and J genes are TRBV6-5 and TRBJ1-2; D remains ambiguous. V was trimmed by 0 bases and J by 10 bases, leaving 9 bases between them. This CDR3 comprises 12 residues. Germline V gene data show CDR1 as MNHEY and CDR2 as SVGAGI. The CDR3 loop is CASSYSRQFYTF. The CDR3 DNA sequence: TGTGCCAGCAGTTACTCTCGACAATTCTACACCTTC.

The chain links TRBV27 to TRBJ2-7; no firm D call. V gave up 6 bases and J gave up 2 bases, with 17 bases separating them. Germline-derived CDR1 and CDR2 are MNHEY and SMNVEV (reference sequence). This CDR3 comprises 15 residues. The chain's CDR3 is CASRRPGFPPYEQYF. The CDR3 nucleotides read TGTGCCAGCAGGCGACCGGGTTTTCCACCCTACGAGCAGTACTTC.

This clonotype showed up just a few times. The chain uses TRBV11-2 and TRBJ2-7; TRBD2 is a possible D gene (5 bases). V dropped 1 base and J dropped 2 bases, with 9 bases sitting between them. The CDR3 covers 14 residues. Germline CDR1 SGHAT, CDR2 FQNNGV. The CDR3, as DNA: TGTGCCAGCAGCTTAGGGACTTACCCCTACGAGCAGTACTTC. Residues: CASSLGTYPYEQYF.

The chain recombines TRBV20-1 with TRBJ2-5; maybe TRBD1 (6 bases). Trimming took off 1 base at V and 2 bases at J, with 14 bases between the two ends. The CDR3 spans 15 residues. CDR1 and CDR2 (germline): DFQATT, SNEGSKA (reference sequence). The CDR3 DNA sequence: TGCAGTGCTAGAGGCCCTGCAAGGGGGCAAGAGACCCAGTACTTC. Translated, it gives CSARGPARGQETQYF.

This chain joins TRBV29-1 and TRBJ1-4; D not resolved. Germline V gene sequence: CDR1 SQVTM, CDR2 ANQGSEA. The CDR3 length is 14 residues. V lost 5 bases, J lost 5 bases, and 15 bases lay in between. The CDR3 protein is CSVFFRGSNEKLFF. CDR3 bases: TGCAGCGTTTTTTTCCGTGGCTCAAATGAAAAACTGTTTTTT.

The genes are TRBV25-1 and TRBJ2-1, with 8 bases aligning to TRBD2. From germline, CDR1 is MGHDK and CDR2 SYGVNS. The V and J ends lost 4 bases and 9 bases, in that order; junction bases with no gene match: 11. CDR3 size: 15 residues. In nucleotides, the CDR3 is TGTGCCAGCAGTGGCCCCCGGGTAGCGGGGACTGAGCAGTTCTTC. Translated, it gives CASSGPRVAGTEQFF.